This T cell receptor (beta chain) was documented in a study of OX40 agonist ivuxolimab in advanced cancers. Study information: Patients received ivuxolimab, an intravenous treatment, every 2 weeks at 0.01 to 10 mg/kg.

Trimming took 5 bases from V and 12 from J, leaving 14 bases between them. The length of the CDR3 is 12 residues. Germline V CDR1 and CDR2: MDHEN, SYDVKM. Data came from immunoSEQ multiplex PCR; TCRdb stores just in-frame clones and leaves some out. The profile shows fewer than 90,000 clones, 70% to 90% of them singletons. This clone was seen more than once but under ten times. This chain links TRBV28 with TRBJ2-1; no reliable D call. Sequences were derived from CD4+ or CD8+ T cells sorted from blood, sampled in a trial of the OX40 agonist ivuxolimab. This TCR was sampled from an adult with an advanced solid tumor such as melanoma, head and neck, liver or kidney cancer. The CDR3 DNA follows: TGTGCCAGCAGTCCCCCCCGTTTAGGGCAGTTCTTC. Encoded protein: CASSPPRLGQFF.